This T cell receptor beta chain was sequenced for a study of cytomegalovirus exposure and HLA in healthy donors. Amplification used 60 Vbeta primers and 13 Jbeta primers. TCRdb's table, derived via immunoSEQ multiplex PCR, lists solely in-frame clones and lacks some. This table has about 70,000 clones, roughly 88% appearing once. Note on this clone: The antigen is undetermined.

Findings and limits, study-wide: Within an earlier analysis, most TCR beta V segments proved productive either about 87% or about 30% of the time.

What was sequenced was PBMCs. The sequence derives from a woman under 40 in good health and CMV-seronegative.

The CDR3, as DNA: TGTGCCAGCAGCTTAGGGGACTTTGGTGAAGCTTTCTTT. It is translated as CASSLGDFGEAFF. The rearrangement joins TRBV7-8 to TRBJ1-1, with TRBD1 as a possible D gene (5 bases). Trimming shortened V by 1 base and J by 7 bases, and 10 bases separated the two germline ends. The CDR3 spans 13 residues. Germline V lookup: CDR1 SGHVS, CDR2 FQNEAQ.